Following are 3 T cell receptor beta chains from one sample sequenced in a study of patients and donors after allogeneic stem cell transplantation. TCRdb reprocessed the RT-PCR reads with MiXCR, giving one entry per CDR3 protein. The table records around 200,000 distinct CDR3 sequences, around 40% of them present only once. The sample taken for sequencing was blood, either unsorted or a sorted T cell fraction (not recorded which). Every receptor here comes from a human donor who was either an allogeneic HSCT recipient or a stem cell or donor lymphocyte infusion donor (not recorded which). It is not recorded whose cells these are; they may come from a transplant donor.

There are a few counts of this clonotype. CDR3 amino acids: CASSLDAGGTDTQYF. The CDR3 nucleotides read TGCGCCAGCAGCTTGGATGCGGGGGGCACAGATACGCAGTATTTT. The gene calls are TRBV5-1 and TRBJ2-3; 7 bases line up with TRBD2. Germline lookup yields CDR1 SGHRS and CDR2 YFSETQ. The CDR3 consists of 15 residues. Germline trimming cut 0 bases from V and 1 base from J; bases unmatched to any gene: 2.

This clonotype occurred a few times. The CDR3 bases are TGTGCCATCAGTGAGCCCGACAGGTCGAGCACTGAAGCTTTCTTT. This gives the protein CAISEPDRSSTEAFF. V is TRBV10-3 and J is TRBJ1-1, with D possibly matching TRBD1 (6 bases). Germline-derived CDR1 and CDR2 are ENHRY and SYGVKD. CDR3 size: 15 residues. V gave up 2 bases and J gave up 4 bases, with 14 bases separating them.

CDR3 sequence: CAISESRGGPLTYEQYF. The CDR3, as DNA: TGTGCCATCAGTGAGTCGAGGGGGGGGCCTCTTACCTACGAGCAGTACTTC. The chain joins TRBV10-3 to TRBJ2-7, with D perhaps TRBD2 (7 bases). With 0 bases removed from V and 2 bases from J, the gap between germline ends came to 17 bases. CDR1 is ENHRY, CDR2 SYGVKD, per germline. This CDR3 is built from 17 residues.